This T cell receptor beta chain originates from a study of T cell changes during pregnancy in multiple sclerosis. From germline, CDR1 is SQVTM and CDR2 ANQGSEA. Trimming removed 3 bases from V and 6 bases from J, with 8 bases in between. The CDR3 loop spans 11 amino acids. Measured with immunoSEQ multiplex PCR; TCRdb has only the in-frame clones, and not every one. The table includes about 68,000 clones, about 90% detected once. Here the sequenced sample was peripheral blood, taken in the second trimester of pregnancy. This sequence originates from a female donor with multiple sclerosis, enrolled in a pregnancy study. The rearrangement links TRBV29-1 to TRBJ1-1, with D uncertain. The CDR3 region is CSVEVSAEAFF. The DNA of the CDR3 is TGCAGCGTTGAGGTGAGCGCTGAAGCTTTCTTT.